This TCR beta chain was captured in a study of shared clonotypes between healthy human individuals. The study's findings and limits: Rarefaction revealed incomplete sorted-subset sequencing despite large depth. Clonotypes shared by all four donors outscored non-shared clonotypes in generation probability.

A note on this clone: What it binds is not known.

Replicate PCRs for sorted subsets used about 200 ng DNA; this equaled 25,000 to 35,000 T cell genomes. TCRdb's table, derived via immunoSEQ multiplex PCR, lists solely in-frame clones and lacks some. This table holds about 2 million clones, roughly 95% found once. This CDR3 comprises 16 residues. The trim removed 8 bases at V and 2 bases at J, leaving 14 bases unmatched. Germline assignment: CDR1 MNHEY and CDR2 SMNVEV (reference sequence). Positively selected for CCR7, the CD45RO-negative cells used as naive CD8 cells excluded terminally differentiated effector memory CD45RA+ cells. Healthy adults negative for HIV, lacking recent acute infections or vaccinations, served as donors.

The chain links TRBV27 to TRBJ2-7, with 8 bases aligning to TRBD2. Material for sequencing was naive CD8+ T cells sorted from blood. This sequence originates from a man aged 18 to 29 in good health. The CDR3 here is CASSRAGLAGPYEQYF. In DNA form, the CDR3 reads TGTGCCAGCTCCCGGGCCGGGCTAGCGGGCCCCTACGAGCAGTACTTC.